A selection of T cell receptor beta chains follows, all from one sample in a study of T cell responses to AZD1222 COVID-19 vaccine. Clones were read by immunoSEQ multiplex PCR, and TCRdb kept only the in-frame ones, dropping some. This table holds approximately 150,000 clones, about 90% found once. Sample: peripheral blood, taken on day 0 of AZD1222 vaccination. The receptors were gathered from an adult in good health. Each CDR3 is given with its conserved first and last residue. D genes are given only for firm matches. The listing skips clone size in some rows; elsewhere it reads once, few, many or a size class.

j_call d_call v_call clone_size cdr3_aa cdr3_nt
TRBJ2-4 TRBD2 TRBV6-1 - CASSDRTKKRETVGIQYF TGTGCCAGCAGTGATAGGACTAAAAAGCGGGAGACCGTGGGCATTCAGTACTTC
TRBJ2-3 - TRBV4-3 - CASSQDYPSTDTQYF TGCGCCAGCAGCCAAGATTACCCTAGCACAGATACGCAGTATTTT
TRBJ1-1 - TRBV30 - CAWSVKPPLWNWATEAFF TGTGCCTGGAGTGTAAAGCCCCCTCTATGGAACTGGGCCACTGAAGCTTTCTTT
TRBJ2-7 TRBD2 TRBV19 - CASAGTSVSYEQYF TGTGCCAGCGCCGGGACTAGCGTCTCCTACGAGCAGTACTTC
TRBJ1-5 - TRBV6-5 - CASNAGVVVAQHF TGTGCCAGCAATGCCGGGGTTGTTGTAGCCCAGCATTTT
TRBJ1-1 - TRBV9 - CASSVDLLNTEAFF TGTGCCAGCAGCGTAGACCTACTGAACACTGAAGCTTTCTTT
TRBJ1-1 - TRBV10-3 - CAISEGQNLGAEAFF TGTGCCATCAGTGAGGGACAGAACCTAGGCGCTGAAGCTTTCTTT
TRBJ1-2 - TRBV27 - CASSFKRGTLGGYTF TGTGCCAGCAGTTTTAAGCGGGGCACCCTAGGGGGCTACACCTTC
TRBJ1-5 - TRBV11-2 few CASSPSGGAQPQHF TGTGCCAGCAGCCCCTCCGGGGGCGCTCAGCCCCAGCATTTT
TRBJ1-1 - TRBV30 - CAWSATPSEAFF TGTGCCTGGAGTGCGACACCGAGTGAAGCTTTCTTT
TRBJ1-5 TRBD1 TRBV30 - CAWSVPGQGAQPQHF TGTGCCTGGAGCGTACCGGGACAGGGGGCCCAGCCCCAGCATTTT
TRBJ1-2 - TRBV7-9 - CASSLSGSGYTF TGTGCCAGCAGCTTATCGGGAAGTGGCTACACCTTC
TRBJ1-6 - TRBV5-6 - CASSFLRGRDSPLHF TGTGCCAGCAGCTTTCTGAGGGGTAGGGATTCACCCCTCCACTTT
TRBJ1-5 TRBD1 TRBV5-5 once CASSPGQGGNQPQHF TGTGCCAGCAGCCCGGGACAGGGAGGGAATCAGCCCCAGCATTTT
TRBJ2-3 TRBD2 TRBV7-3 - CASRSSGSTDTQYF TGTGCCAGCAGGTCTAGCGGGAGCACAGATACGCAGTATTTT
TRBJ1-2 - TRBV10-3 - CAISAGRENYGYTF TGTGCCATCAGCGCCGGCAGGGAGAACTATGGCTACACCTTC
TRBJ1-5 - TRBV30 - CAWSVFRADQPQHF TGTGCCTGGAGTGTATTCAGGGCTGATCAGCCCCAGCATTTT
TRBJ2-7 - TRBV6-2/TRBV6-3 - CASSYGGSYEQYF TGTGCCAGCAGTTACGGTGGGAGCTACGAGCAGTACTTC
TRBJ2-1 TRBD1 TRBV27 once CASSLTRDSPYNEQFF TGTGCCAGCAGTTTAACCCGGGACAGCCCTTACAATGAGCAGTTCTTC
TRBJ2-2 TRBD2 TRBV7-3 - CASSPGTSGSGSGELFF TGTGCCAGCAGCCCAGGGACTAGCGGGAGCGGGAGCGGGGAGCTGTTTTTT
TRBJ1-4 TRBD1 TRBV29-1 - CSVDQGAGWEKLFF TGCAGCGTTGATCAGGGGGCGGGGTGGGAAAAACTGTTTTTT
TRBJ2-7 TRBD2 TRBV11-3 - CASSSGLAGSYEQYF TGTGCCAGCAGCTCGGGACTAGCGGGCTCCTACGAGCAGTACTTC
TRBJ1-2 - TRBV28 - CASSPTGHLLAGYTF TGTGCCAGCAGTCCGACGGGACACTTACTGGCGGGCTACACCTTC
TRBJ2-3 - TRBV24-1 - CATSEEGPGTDTQYF TGTGCCACCAGTGAAGAGGGGCCCGGGACAGATACGCAGTATTTT
TRBJ1-1 - TRBV30 - CAWTGRTEAFF TGTGCCTGGACGGGTAGGACTGAAGCTTTCTTT
TRBJ2-5 - TRBV7-2 - CASSFGRGPVETQYF TGTGCCAGCAGCTTTGGCCGGGGCCCGGTGGAGACCCAGTACTTC
TRBJ1-5 - TRBV15 - CATSKSSTPSNQPQHF TGTGCCACCAGCAAGTCGAGCACCCCAAGCAATCAGCCCCAGCATTTT
TRBJ1-5 - TRBV28 - CASSPAAGAGQPQHF TGTGCCAGCAGTCCCGCCGCGGGGGCGGGGCAGCCCCAGCATTTT
TRBJ1-2 - TRBV30 - CAWSTALRGF TGTGCCTGGAGTACGGCACTTAGGGGCTTC
TRBJ1-3 TRBD1 TRBV9 - CASSSRDRGTYCSGNTIYF TGTGCCAGCAGCTCCCGGGACAGGGGGACCTATTGCTCTGGAAACACCATATATTTT
TRBJ2-5 - TRBV5-4 - CASSFVGTGETQYF TGTGCCAGCAGCTTCGTAGGGACTGGGGAGACCCAGTACTTC
TRBJ2-2 TRBD2 TRBV11-2 - CASSPSGRAGTGELFF TGTGCCAGCAGCCCTAGCGGGAGGGCCGGAACCGGGGAGCTGTTTTTT
TRBJ1-5 - TRBV4-3 - CASSQDRSPSNQPQHF TGCGCCAGCAGCCAAGACAGGTCACCAAGCAATCAGCCCCAGCATTTT
TRBJ2-5 TRBD2 TRBV6-2/TRBV6-3 - CASSPTSGASQETQYF TGTGCCAGCAGTCCGACTAGCGGGGCTAGCCAAGAGACCCAGTACTTC
TRBJ1-1 - TRBV5-5 - CASSRAQGFTEAFF TGTGCCAGCAGTCGCGCACAGGGATTCACTGAAGCTTTCTTT
TRBJ1-6 TRBD1 TRBV18 few CASSPSPTGQGAPSSSFTLHF TGTGCCAGCTCACCATCGCCGACGGGACAGGGGGCGCCTTCCTCCTCATTCACCCTCCACTTT
TRBJ2-1 - TRBV29-1 - CSVDPRGVKNEQFF TGCAGCGTTGACCCCAGGGGCGTTAAGAATGAGCAGTTCTTC
TRBJ2-7 - TRBV28 - CASRFSSYEQYF TGTGCCAGCAGGTTTAGTTCCTACGAGCAGTACTTC
TRBJ1-5 TRBD1 TRBV19 once CASRNPGQGNNQPQHF TGTGCCAGTAGGAACCCGGGACAGGGTAACAATCAGCCCCAGCATTTT
TRBJ1-5 - TRBV29-1 few CSPGRGHQPQHF TGCAGCCCTGGGAGAGGTCATCAGCCCCAGCATTTT
TRBJ1-1 - TRBV6-2/TRBV6-3 - CASSYYSRRMNTEAFF TGTGCCAGCAGTTACTACTCCCGGAGGATGAACACTGAAGCTTTCTTT
TRBJ1-1 TRBD1 TRBV7-9 - CASSQDRELLGNTEAFF TGTGCCAGCAGCCAGGACAGGGAACTGTTGGGGAACACTGAAGCTTTCTTT
TRBJ2-2 - TRBV7-2 - CASSLGGQGHGELFF TGTGCCAGCAGCTTAGGCGGGCAGGGACACGGGGAGCTGTTTTTT
TRBJ1-5 - TRBV12-3/TRBV12-4 few CASSLAGTQPQHF TGTGCCAGCAGTTTAGCGGGGACGCAGCCCCAGCATTTT
TRBJ1-5 - TRBV5-8 once CASSLVRDGNQPQHF TGTGCCAGCAGCTTGGTAAGGGATGGCAATCAGCCCCAGCATTTT